The clone carrying this TCR beta chain has more than one count but fewer than ten. Its antigen remains unidentified. These data come from a study of T cells in Graves' hyperthyroidism and ophthalmopathy. Overall study context: Peripheral blood collection took place at initial diagnosis, before any treatment.

The germline V gene has CDR1 LGHNA and CDR2 YNFKEQ. The CDR3 totals 16 residues. V gave up 0 bases and J gave up 3 bases; unmatched junction bases: 6. From RNA transcripts, TCR beta CDR3 regions were amplified. First-round RT-PCR with HTBI primers amplified the TCR CDR3 region. TCRdb re-called the multiplex PCR reads with MiXCR, one entry per CDR3 protein. The data contain almost 350,000 distinct CDR3 sequences, over 15% of them singletons. Findings and limits, study-wide: Most thyroid-expanded clonotypes above 0.001 were also found in blood.

The chain combines TRBV4-2 with TRBJ1-1, with TRBD1 identical over 8 bases. The receptor's source is a woman aged 35 to 49 with Graves' ophthalmopathy. The sequencing input was blood. The DNA of the CDR3 is TGTGCCAGCAGCCAAGAAGAGACAGGGGTGGACACTGAAGCTTTCTTT. Its translation: CASSQEETGVDTEAFF.